Sequencing of this T cell receptor beta chain was carried out in a study of T cell repertoires in cytomegalovirus infection. Study in general: CMV epitopes in the study were HLA-C-restricted (recently identified) and HLA-B-restricted (well studied). Carrying CMV and the relevant HLA type showed in public TCR beta signatures. Regarding the study as a whole: HLA-C-restricted CMV-specific TCR beta clonotypes prevailed in the ex vivo response.

This clonotype was recorded at least ten times. Its antigen remains unknown. TCRdb analysed the reads with MiXCR anew, one entry per CDR3 protein. The table shows hundreds of thousands of distinct CDR3 sequences, with 31% occurring only once. This TCR came from a human donor in good health (CMV status not recorded). Some clones in this sample may be carry-over from other donors' samples. Sequencing was performed on cultured CD8+ T cells from PBMCs, taken from culture after CMV antigen stimulation.

The CDR3: CSARTPGTGSYNEQFF. The CDR3, as DNA: TGCAGTGCTAGAACCCCCGGGACAGGATCCTACAATGAGCAGTTCTTC. The chain recombines TRBV20-1 with TRBJ2-1; TRBD1 agrees at 8 bases. Germline V gene sequence: CDR1 DFQATT, CDR2 SNEGSKA (reference sequence). V shed 2 bases and J 1 base; nucleotides not matched to a gene: 7. There are 16 residues in the CDR3.